Only a few counts were recorded for the clone carrying this T cell receptor beta chain. The antigen is not known. There are 16 residues in the CDR3. Between the trimmed V and J ends, which lost 4 bases and 0 bases, there was a span of 14 bases. Germline V CDR1 and CDR2: SGHRS, YFSETQ. This entry is derived from a study of CD8+CD57+ T cells in acquired aplastic anemia. Study in general: When averaged, DNA from sorted CD4+ and CD8+ cells came to approximately 3.2 ug. Overall study results and limits: There were 25 to 30 CD8+ CDR3 sequences that occurred in both patients and controls.

It was genomic DNA that served as the template for profiling TCR beta VDJ and CDR3. One entry per CDR3 protein results from TCRdb running MiXCR on the reads. The profile shows 200,000 to 250,000 distinct CDR3 sequences, around 32% of them singletons. This clonotype originated in a human donor in good health, serving as a control. The V gene is TRBV5-1, the J gene TRBJ2-1, with D hard to call. Sequenced material: sorted CD4+, CD8+, or CD8+CD57+ T cells (not recorded which) from PBMCs. CDR3 loop: CASSRTSQSSYNEQFF. Here the CDR3 DNA reads TGCGCCAGCAGCCGCACTTCCCAGAGCTCCTACAATGAGCAGTTCTTC.